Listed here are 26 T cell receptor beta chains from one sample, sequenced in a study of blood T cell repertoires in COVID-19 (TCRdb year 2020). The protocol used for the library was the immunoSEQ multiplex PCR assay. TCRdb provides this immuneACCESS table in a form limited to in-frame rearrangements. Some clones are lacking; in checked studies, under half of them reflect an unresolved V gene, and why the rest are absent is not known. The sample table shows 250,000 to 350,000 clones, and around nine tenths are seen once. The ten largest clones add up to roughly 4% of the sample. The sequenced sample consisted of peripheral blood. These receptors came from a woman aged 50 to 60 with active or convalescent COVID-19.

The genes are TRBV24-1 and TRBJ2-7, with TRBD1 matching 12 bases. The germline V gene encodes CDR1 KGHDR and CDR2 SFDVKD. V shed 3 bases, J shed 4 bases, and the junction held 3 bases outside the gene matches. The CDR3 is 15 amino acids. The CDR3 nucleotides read TGTGCCACCAGTGATCCGGGACAGGGGGCGTACGAGCAGTACTTC. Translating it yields CATSDPGQGAYEQYF.

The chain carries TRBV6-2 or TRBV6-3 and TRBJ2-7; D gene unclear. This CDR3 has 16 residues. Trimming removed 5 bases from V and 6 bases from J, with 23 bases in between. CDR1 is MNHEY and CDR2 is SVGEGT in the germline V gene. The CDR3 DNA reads TGTGCCAGCAGTGTCGTGGCTACTGATAGCTTGGCCGAGCAGTACTTC. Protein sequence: CASSVVATDSLAEQYF.

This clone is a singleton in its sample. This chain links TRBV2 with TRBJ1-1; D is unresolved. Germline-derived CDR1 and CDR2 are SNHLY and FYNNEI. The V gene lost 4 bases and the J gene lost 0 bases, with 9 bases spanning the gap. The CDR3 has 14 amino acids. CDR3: CASSGWQLNTEAFF. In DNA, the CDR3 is TGTGCCAGCAGTGGGTGGCAGTTGAACACTGAAGCTTTCTTT.

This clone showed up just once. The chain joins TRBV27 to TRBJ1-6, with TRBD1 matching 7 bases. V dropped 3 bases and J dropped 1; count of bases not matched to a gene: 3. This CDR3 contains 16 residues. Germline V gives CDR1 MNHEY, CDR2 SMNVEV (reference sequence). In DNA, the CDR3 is TGTGCCAGCAGTTTTACAGGGGCGTCCTATAATTCACCCCTCCACTTT. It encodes CASSFTGASYNSPLHF.

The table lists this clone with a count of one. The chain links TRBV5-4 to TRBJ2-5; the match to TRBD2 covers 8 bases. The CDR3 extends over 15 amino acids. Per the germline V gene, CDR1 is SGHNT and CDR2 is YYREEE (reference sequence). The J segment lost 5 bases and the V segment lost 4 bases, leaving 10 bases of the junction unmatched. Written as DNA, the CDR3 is TGTGCCAGCAGCCCTAGCGGGTCGGGCCGGGAGACCCAGTACTTC. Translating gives CASSPSGSGRETQYF.

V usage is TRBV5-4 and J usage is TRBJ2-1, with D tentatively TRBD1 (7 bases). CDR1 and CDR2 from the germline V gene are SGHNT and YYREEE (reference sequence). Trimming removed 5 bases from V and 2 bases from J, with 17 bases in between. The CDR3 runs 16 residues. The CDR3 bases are TGTGCCAGCAGGAGGGGGCTAGCGACAACCTACAATGAGCAGTTCTTC. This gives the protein CASRRGLATTYNEQFF.

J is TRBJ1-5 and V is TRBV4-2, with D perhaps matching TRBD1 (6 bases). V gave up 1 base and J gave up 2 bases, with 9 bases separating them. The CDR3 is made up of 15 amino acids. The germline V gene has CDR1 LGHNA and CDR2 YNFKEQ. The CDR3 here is CASSQGQDGNQPQHF. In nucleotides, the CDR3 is TGTGCCAGCAGCCAAGGACAGGATGGCAATCAGCCCCAGCATTTT.

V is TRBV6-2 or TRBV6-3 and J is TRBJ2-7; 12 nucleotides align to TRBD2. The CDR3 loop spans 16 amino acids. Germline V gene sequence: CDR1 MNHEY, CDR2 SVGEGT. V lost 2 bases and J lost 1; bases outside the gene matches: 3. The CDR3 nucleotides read TGTGCCAGCAGTTACCCCGGACTAGCGGGATCCTACGAGCAGTACTTC. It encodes CASSYPGLAGSYEQYF.

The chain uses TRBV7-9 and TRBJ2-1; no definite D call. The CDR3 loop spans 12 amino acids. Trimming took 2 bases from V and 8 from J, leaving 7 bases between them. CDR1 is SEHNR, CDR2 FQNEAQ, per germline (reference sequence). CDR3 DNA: TGTGCCAGCAGCTTAATAGCCTATGAGCAGTTCTTC. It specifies CASSLIAYEQFF.

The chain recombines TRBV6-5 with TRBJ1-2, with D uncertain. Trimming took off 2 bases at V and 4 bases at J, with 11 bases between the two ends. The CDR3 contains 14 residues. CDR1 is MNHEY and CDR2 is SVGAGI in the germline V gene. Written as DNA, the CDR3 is TGTGCCAGCAGTTACGCAGTGGCAACCTATGGCTACACCTTC. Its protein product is CASSYAVATYGYTF.

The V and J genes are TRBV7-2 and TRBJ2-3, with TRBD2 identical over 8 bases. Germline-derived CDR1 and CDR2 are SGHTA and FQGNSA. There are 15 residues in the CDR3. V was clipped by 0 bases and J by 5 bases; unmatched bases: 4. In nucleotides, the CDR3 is TGTGCCAGCAGCTTAGCGCTGGGACTAGGAGATACGCAGTATTTT. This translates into CASSLALGLGDTQYF.

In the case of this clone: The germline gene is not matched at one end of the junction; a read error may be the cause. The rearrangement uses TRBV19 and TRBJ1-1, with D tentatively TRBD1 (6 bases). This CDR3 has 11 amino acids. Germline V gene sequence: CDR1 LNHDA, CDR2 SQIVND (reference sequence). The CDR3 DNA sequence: TGTGCCAGTAGTCAACAGGGAAACGCGCTCTTT. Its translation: CASSQQGNALF.

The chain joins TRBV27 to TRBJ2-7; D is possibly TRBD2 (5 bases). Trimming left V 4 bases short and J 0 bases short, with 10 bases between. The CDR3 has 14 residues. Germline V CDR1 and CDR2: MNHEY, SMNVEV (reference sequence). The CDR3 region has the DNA TGTGCCAGCAGTTGGACTGGGAGCTCCTACGAGCAGTACTTC. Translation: CASSWTGSSYEQYF.

CDR3 sequence (DNA): TGTGCCAGCAGTGAGACAGGGCTGAATCAGCCCCAGCATTTT. Translation: CASSETGLNQPQHF. The chain carries TRBV2 and TRBJ1-5, with TRBD1 identical over 7 bases. The CDR3 is 14 residues long. Germline values: CDR1 SNHLY, CDR2 FYNNEI. J gave up 4 bases and V 3 bases, and 3 bases lay outside the gene matches. Combining the CDR3 with reference TRBV2 and TRBJ1-5 gives the whole variable domain EPEVTQTPSHQVTQMGQEVILRCVPISNHLYFYWYRQILGQKVEFLVSFYNNEISEKSEIFDDQFSVERPDGSNFTLKIRSTKLEDSAMYFCASSETGLNQPQHFGDGTRLSIL.

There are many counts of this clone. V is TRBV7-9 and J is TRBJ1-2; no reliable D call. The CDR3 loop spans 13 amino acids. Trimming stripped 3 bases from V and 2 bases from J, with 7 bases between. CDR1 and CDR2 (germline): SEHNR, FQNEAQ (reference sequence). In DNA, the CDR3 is TGTGCCAGCAGCTTTACGGAGAACTATGGCTACACCTTC. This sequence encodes CASSFTENYGYTF.

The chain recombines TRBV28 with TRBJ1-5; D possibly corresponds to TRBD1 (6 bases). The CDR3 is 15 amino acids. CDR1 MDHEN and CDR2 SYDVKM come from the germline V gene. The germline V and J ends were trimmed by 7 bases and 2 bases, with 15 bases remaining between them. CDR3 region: CASKVGGAGNQPQHF. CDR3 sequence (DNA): TGTGCCAGCAAGGTGGGGGGGGCGGGCAATCAGCCCCAGCATTTT.

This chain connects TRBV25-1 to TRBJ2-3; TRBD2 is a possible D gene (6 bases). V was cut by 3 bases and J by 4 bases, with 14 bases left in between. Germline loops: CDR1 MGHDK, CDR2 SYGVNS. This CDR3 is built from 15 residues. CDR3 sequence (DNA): TGTGCCAGCAGTGACCCCCGGGAGAGGGCAGATACGCAGTATTTT. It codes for CASSDPRERADTQYF.

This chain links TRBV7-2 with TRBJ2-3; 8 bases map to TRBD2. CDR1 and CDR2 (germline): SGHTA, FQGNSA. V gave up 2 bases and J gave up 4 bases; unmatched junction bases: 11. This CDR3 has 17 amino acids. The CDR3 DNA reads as TGTGCCAGCAGCTTATTCCCCCCTGGACTAGCTGCAGATACGCAGTATTTT. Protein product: CASSLFPPGLAADTQYF.

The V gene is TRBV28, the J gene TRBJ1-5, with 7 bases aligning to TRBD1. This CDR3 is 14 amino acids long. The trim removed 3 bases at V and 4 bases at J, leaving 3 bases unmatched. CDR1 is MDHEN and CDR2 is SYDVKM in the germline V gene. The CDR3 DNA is TGTGCCAGCAGTTTTCGACAGGGTAATCAGCCCCAGCATTTT. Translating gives CASSFRQGNQPQHF.

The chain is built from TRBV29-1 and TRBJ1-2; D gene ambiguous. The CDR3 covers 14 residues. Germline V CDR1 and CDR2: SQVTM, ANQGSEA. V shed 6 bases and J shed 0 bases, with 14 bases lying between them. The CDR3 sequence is CSVWRGGANYGYTF. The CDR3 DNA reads TGCAGCGTGTGGCGCGGCGGTGCTAACTATGGCTACACCTTC.

This CDR3 is CASSQWAGYTDTQYF. The CDR3 DNA follows: TGTGCCAGCAGCCAGTGGGCCGGTTACACAGATACGCAGTATTTT. The genes are TRBV11-2 and TRBJ2-3; D remains ambiguous. V shed 5 bases and J shed 2 bases, with 14 bases lying between them. Germline CDR1 reads SGHAT; CDR2 reads FQNNGV. CDR3 length: 15 amino acids. Filled out from reference TRBV11-2 and TRBJ2-3, the complete variable domain reads EAGVAQSPRYKIIEKRQSVAFWCNPISGHATLYWYQQILGQGPKLLIQFQNNGVVDDSQLPKDRFSAERLKGVDSTLKIQPAKLEDSAVYLCASSQWAGYTDTQYFGPGTRLTVL.

CDR3 protein: CASSYTGSSGNTIYF. CDR3 nucleotides: TGTGCCAGCAGTTACACCGGGAGCTCTGGAAACACCATATATTTT. The chain has TRBV6-5 and TRBJ1-3; D unclear. The CDR3 consists of 15 residues. Germline CDR1 MNHEY, CDR2 SVGAGI. Trimming cost V 2 bases and J 0 bases, with 8 bases left between them.

The CDR3 region is CASSAAGVPRSVNQPQHF. In nucleotides, the CDR3 is TGTGCCAGCAGTGCCGCCGGTGTGCCCCGGAGTGTCAATCAGCCCCAGCATTTT. The chain carries TRBV6-4 and TRBJ1-5; no definite D call. The CDR3 extends over 18 amino acids. Looked up from germline, CDR1 is MRHNA and CDR2 is SNTAGT. V was clipped by 4 bases and J by 3 bases, with 22 bases between them.

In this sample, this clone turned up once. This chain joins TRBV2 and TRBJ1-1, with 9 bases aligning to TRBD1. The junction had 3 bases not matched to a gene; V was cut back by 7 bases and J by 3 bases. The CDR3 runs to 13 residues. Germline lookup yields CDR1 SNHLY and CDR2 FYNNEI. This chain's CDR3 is CASMGDRDTEAFF. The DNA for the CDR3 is TGTGCCAGCATGGGGGACAGGGACACTGAAGCTTTCTTT.

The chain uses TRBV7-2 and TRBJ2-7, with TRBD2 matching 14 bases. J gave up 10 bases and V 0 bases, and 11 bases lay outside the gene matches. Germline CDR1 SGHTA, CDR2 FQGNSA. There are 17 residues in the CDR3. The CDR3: CASSLAPGLAGGSIQYF. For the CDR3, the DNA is TGTGCCAGCAGCTTAGCGCCCGGACTAGCGGGAGGATCAATTCAGTACTTC.

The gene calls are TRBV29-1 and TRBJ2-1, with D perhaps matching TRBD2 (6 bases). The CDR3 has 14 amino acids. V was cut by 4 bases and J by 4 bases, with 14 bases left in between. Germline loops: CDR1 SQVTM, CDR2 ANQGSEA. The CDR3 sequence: CSVGGGDGYNEQFF. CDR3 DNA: TGCAGCGTTGGTGGCGGGGACGGTTACAATGAGCAGTTCTTC.